This TCR beta chain stems from a study of T cells in Graves' hyperthyroidism and ophthalmopathy. Study information: It was at initial diagnosis, before any treatment, that peripheral blood was collected. Study outcomes and limitations: Most thyroid clonotypes expanded above 0.001 appeared in blood too.

Authors of the study amplified TCR beta CDR3 regions from RNA transcripts. The HTBI primer set served for first-round RT-PCR of the TCR CDR3. One entry per CDR3 protein results from TCRdb running MiXCR on the multiplex PCR reads. Of about 640,000 distinct CDR3 sequences detected, less than 25% appear once; the ten largest clones hold about 35%. Points on this clonotype: The antigen remains unidentified.

This CDR3 has 13 amino acids. The germline V and J ends were trimmed by 5 bases and 3 bases, with 10 bases remaining between them. The germline V gene encodes CDR1 ENHRY and CDR2 SYGVKD. This sequence originates from a man between 25 and 39 years old with Graves' ophthalmopathy. The chain recombines TRBV10-3 with TRBJ1-2; D unclear. The sequencing input was blood. The CDR3 sequence: CAISLRPDYGYTF. In DNA, the CDR3 is TGTGCCATCAGTCTAAGGCCAGACTATGGCTACACCTTC.